Following are 12 T cell receptor beta chains from one sample sequenced in a study of blood T cell repertoires in COVID-19. The table came from immunoSEQ multiplex PCR; TCRdb's copy has only in-frame clones and leaves some out. Altogether 110,000 to 150,000 clones are present, around 84% being singletons, with the ten largest covering under 7%. Specimen: peripheral blood. Receptor source: a human donor in a cohort sampled during active COVID-19.

This chain joins TRBV30 and TRBJ1-2; D might be TRBD1 (6 bases). Germline V gene lookup returns CDR1 GTSNPN and CDR2 SVGIG (reference sequence). Trimming took 2 bases from V and 6 from J, leaving 13 bases between them. This CDR3 comprises 13 residues. The CDR3 nucleotides are TGTGCCTGGAGTTCTACAGGGAACAATGGCTACACCTTC. Protein: CAWSSTGNNGYTF.

This clone was counted a single time. The CDR3 sequence: CASTTGGHSVVETQYF. Written as DNA, the CDR3 is TGTGCCAGCACGACAGGGGGACACTCGGTAGTGGAGACCCAGTACTTC. The chain couples TRBV2 to TRBJ2-5; TRBD1 aligns across 9 bases. Trimming removed 7 bases from V and 5 bases from J; junction bases left unmatched: 14. CDR1 is SNHLY and CDR2 is FYNNEI in the germline V gene. The CDR3 covers 16 residues.

This clone was counted between two and nine times. V usage is TRBV11-2 and J usage is TRBJ1-1; 10 nucleotides line up with TRBD1. The junction had 4 bases not matched to a gene; V was cut back by 4 bases and J by 8 bases. Per the germline V gene, CDR1 is SGHAT and CDR2 is FQNNGV. CDR3 size: 13 residues. For the CDR3, the DNA is TGTGCCAGCAGCTGGACAGGGGGTTCGGAAGCTTTCTTT. Translated: CASSWTGGSEAFF.

In this sample, this clone turned up once. V is TRBV5-6 and J is TRBJ1-2; TRBD1 might be the D (6 bases). Deletions cut 0 bases from V and 4 bases from J, with 10 bases between. The CDR3 is 14 amino acids. Germline assignment: CDR1 SGHDT and CDR2 YYEEEE. In DNA form, the CDR3 reads TGTGCCAGCAGCTTGGGGGACAAATCCTATGGCTACACCTTC. This codes for CASSLGDKSYGYTF.

The chain links TRBV28 to TRBJ1-6, with a tentative D call TRBD1 (6 bases). The CDR3 extends over 14 amino acids. With 10 bases removed from V and 5 bases from J, the gap between germline ends came to 15 bases. The germline gives CDR1 MDHEN, CDR2 SYDVKM. CDR3 DNA sequence: TGTGCCACGACTTCGGGGACAAATAATTCACCCCTCCACTTT. Its protein product is CATTSGTNNSPLHF.

This clone was recorded only once. The chain uses TRBV6-5 and TRBJ2-6, with no clear D. In germline, CDR1 is MNHEY, CDR2 SVGAGI. The CDR3 totals 16 residues. The V gene lost 2 bases and the J gene lost 0 bases, with 8 bases spanning the gap. The CDR3: CASSYGRSSGANVLTF. CDR3 in DNA: TGTGCCAGCAGTTACGGCAGGTCCTCTGGGGCCAACGTCCTGACTTTC.

The rearrangement uses TRBV27 and TRBJ2-1, with TRBD2 matching 9 bases. This CDR3 contains 14 residues. Germline trimming cut 8 bases from V and 5 bases from J; bases unmatched to any gene: 7. Germline V gene data show CDR1 as MNHEY and CDR2 as SMNVEV (reference sequence). CDR3 loop: CASGIAGAHNEQFF. CDR3 DNA: TGTGCCAGCGGGATAGCGGGAGCTCACAATGAGCAGTTCTTC.

This rearrangement joins TRBV5-1 to TRBJ1-1; 7 positions match TRBD1. The ends lost 4 bases at V and 3 bases at J; junction bases unmatched: 6. The CDR3 is 14 residues long. Germline-derived CDR1 and CDR2 are SGHRS and YFSETQ. The CDR3 DNA follows: TGCGCCAGCAGCGGCGCAGGGGGTTACACTGAAGCTTTCTTT. Its translation is CASSGAGGYTEAFF.

The chain combines TRBV5-6 with TRBJ1-5, with D unclear. Trimming took 1 base from V and 4 from J, leaving 12 bases between them. The CDR3 covers 15 residues. The germline gives CDR1 SGHDT, CDR2 YYEEEE. CDR3 sequence: CASSLWVQTNQPQHF. The CDR3 coding sequence is TGTGCCAGCAGCTTGTGGGTCCAGACAAATCAGCCCCAGCATTTT.

The chain employs TRBV6-5 and TRBJ1-5; 7 positions match TRBD1. CDR3 length: 14 residues. The V gene end was trimmed by 6 bases and the J gene end by 1 base; junction bases not matched to a gene: 3. The germline V gene encodes CDR1 MNHEY and CDR2 SVGAGI. Written as DNA, the CDR3 is TGTGCCAGCAGCAGGGGGGCAAGCAATCAGCCCCAGCATTTT. It is translated as CASSRGASNQPQHF.

The V call is TRBV4-1, the J call TRBJ2-3, with D tentatively TRBD2 (6 bases). The CDR3 totals 17 residues. Germline V gene lookup returns CDR1 MGHRA and CDR2 YSYEKL. The V end was cut by 1 base, the J end by 6 bases, with 20 bases between. CDR3 sequence: CASSQGSGRGPRDTQYF. DNA of the CDR3: TGCGCCAGCAGCCAAGGGTCTGGGCGGGGTCCCCGCGATACGCAGTATTTT.

This CDR3 is CASSWGQDLANGYTF. Written as DNA, the CDR3 is TGCGCCAGCAGCTGGGGACAGGACCTTGCTAATGGCTACACCTTC. The genes are TRBV5-1 and TRBJ1-2; 8 nucleotides line up with TRBD1. Trimming at V came to 3 bases and at J to 6 bases, leaving 10 bases not matched to a gene. The CDR3 loop spans 15 amino acids. Looked up from germline, CDR1 is SGHRS and CDR2 is YFSETQ.